The 22 T cell receptor beta chains reported below all come from one sample, sequenced in a study of post-analysis software for immune sequencing data. Prepared libraries of TCR beta cDNA carried unique molecular identifiers. One entry per CDR3 protein results from TCRdb running MiXCR on the PCR reads. Here the sample spans hundreds of thousands of distinct CDR3 sequences, approximately 46% being singletons. The antigens for these receptors are not known. Study observations and caveats: Five TRBV segments were more frequent in patients than controls; TRBV5-6, TRBV5-1 and TRBV20-1 belonged to this group.

The sample was blood. Receptors were obtained from a girl aged 10-17 years with multiple sclerosis.

This rearrangement joins TRBV20-1 to TRBJ2-7; D gene ambiguous. The germline V gene encodes CDR1 DFQATT and CDR2 SNEGSKA (reference sequence). Trimming removed 4 bases at V and 2 bases at J, with 12 bases between. The CDR3 spans 13 residues. Written as DNA, the CDR3 is TGCAGTGCTACCCACCCAGTAACCTACGAGCAGTACTTC. This codes for CSATHPVTYEQYF.

This clonotype was observed a few times. This sequence joins TRBV18 and TRBJ2-7, with a weak D call TRBD2 (6 bases). Germline V gene lookup returns CDR1 KGHSH and CDR2 LQKENI. Between the trimmed V and J ends, which lost 6 bases and 7 bases, there was a span of 22 bases. The CDR3 consists of 15 residues. In DNA form, the CDR3 reads TGTGCCAGCTCGCTGACTACCGTTCCCGCGGGAGAGCAGTACTTC. Protein: CASSLTTVPAGEQYF.

This chain links TRBV18 with TRBJ2-1, with D unresolved. The CDR3 sequence is 14 residues long. Per germline, CDR1 KGHSH and CDR2 LQKENI. V lost 3 bases, J lost 2 bases, and 8 bases lay in between. The CDR3 DNA follows: TGTGCCAGCTCACCCTTAACCGCCTACAATGAGCAGTTCTTC. As protein: CASSPLTAYNEQFF.

The rearrangement links TRBV27 to TRBJ1-2; D call uncertain. Germline CDR1 reads MNHEY; CDR2 reads SMNVEV (reference sequence). The CDR3 runs to 15 residues. V shed 4 bases and J shed 1 base, with 13 bases lying between them. CDR3 region: CASSSSGFLNYGYTF. In nucleotides, the CDR3 is TGTGCCAGCAGTTCCTCCGGATTCCTTAACTATGGCTACACCTTC.

Here the CDR3 DNA reads TGCGCCAGCAGCCAGAACACAAACCGAGCCAAAAACATTCAGTACTTC. Its translation is CASSQNTNRAKNIQYF. The rearrangement joins TRBV4-3 to TRBJ2-4; no reliable D call. The ends were cut back, 3 bases at V and 0 bases at J, with 12 bases in the middle. The length of the CDR3 is 16 residues. Germline V gene lookup returns CDR1 LGHNA and CDR2 YSLEER.

This clonotype was seen a few times. The chain recombines TRBV18 with TRBJ2-5; a possible D gene is TRBD2 (6 bases). Germline V gene lookup returns CDR1 KGHSH and CDR2 LQKENI. V lost 2 bases and J lost 0, with 22 bases in between. The CDR3 length is 19 residues. CDR3 coding DNA: TGTGCCAGCTCACCAAATGGTCCTTGGAGGGATTCGTACCAAGAGACCCAGTACTTC. Translation: CASSPNGPWRDSYQETQYF.

The chain combines TRBV7-2 with TRBJ2-5, with 9 bases matching TRBD2. The tail of the sequence fits TRBJ2-7 better, so the J call may be wrong. Germline CDR1 is SGHTA and CDR2 is FQGNSA. The CDR3 has 15 residues. The chain's CDR3 is CASTLPGTSFYEQYF. CDR3 DNA: TGTGCCAGCACCCTCCCCGGGACTAGCTTCTACGAGCAGTACTTC.

The chain is built from TRBV3-1 and TRBJ1-2, with D tentatively TRBD1 (5 bases). This CDR3 comprises 12 residues. V dropped 6 bases and J dropped 8 bases, with 13 bases sitting between them. The germline V gene has CDR1 LGHDT and CDR2 YNNKEL (reference sequence). CDR3 nucleotides: TGTGCCAGCAGATGGGGGTCGGAAGGCTACACCTTC. Residues: CASRWGSEGYTF.

The V and J genes are TRBV12-5 and TRBJ2-1; TRBD2 matches 14 bases. CDR1 and CDR2 (germline): LGHNT, FRNRAP. V lost 3 bases, J lost 2 bases, and 18 bases stayed unmatched. There are 22 residues in the CDR3. CDR3 loop: CASGLGPSGTSGSSLTYNEQFF. DNA of the CDR3: TGTGCTAGTGGTTTAGGGCCCTCGGGGACTAGCGGGAGTTCGCTGACCTACAATGAGCAGTTCTTC.

This clonotype was counted a few times. The chain couples TRBV3-1 to TRBJ1-2; 11 nucleotides match TRBD1. From germline, CDR1 is LGHDT and CDR2 YNNKEL (reference sequence). V dropped 0 bases and J dropped 4; count of bases not matched to a gene: 10. This CDR3 contains 18 residues. The CDR3 sequence is CASSQELLSGTGGYGYTF. Written as DNA, the CDR3 is TGTGCCAGCAGCCAAGAACTTCTGTCCGGGACAGGGGGCTATGGCTACACCTTC.

The chain has TRBV20-1 and TRBJ2-1; 8 positions match TRBD2. The CDR3 has 16 amino acids. V lost 6 bases and J lost 4; bases outside the gene matches: 14. Per germline, CDR1 DFQATT and CDR2 SNEGSKA (reference sequence). This chain's CDR3 is CSAKHSGTRRYNEQFF. DNA of the CDR3: TGCAGTGCCAAACACTCCGGGACTAGGCGTTACAATGAGCAGTTCTTC.

This clonotype was detected only a few times. The chain couples TRBV20-1 to TRBJ2-3; 8 bases map to TRBD2. The length of the CDR3 is 13 residues. The germline CDR1 and CDR2 sequences are DFQATT and SNEGSKA (reference sequence). V lost 8 bases to trimming and J lost 2 bases; unmatched junction nucleotides: 6. The CDR3 bases are TGCAGTATACTAGCGGATCTCACAGATACGCAGTATTTT. Translating gives CSILADLTDTQYF.

The rearrangement links TRBV5-5 to TRBJ2-7; 8 bases align to TRBD1. Germline V gene data show CDR1 as SGHKS and CDR2 as YYEKEE (reference sequence). The CDR3 loop spans 15 amino acids. V was pared by 5 bases and J by 0 bases, with 7 bases of the junction left unmatched. This CDR3 reads CASSYWTGLSYEQYF. CDR3 in DNA: TGTGCCAGCAGTTACTGGACAGGGCTCTCCTACGAGCAGTACTTC. Using reference TRBV5-5 and TRBJ2-7 for the parts outside the CDR3, the full variable domain is DAGVTQSPTHLIKTRGQQVTLRCSPISGHKSVSWYQQVLGQGPQFIFQYYEKEERGRGNFPDRFSARQFPNYSSELNVNALLLGDSALYLCASSYWTGLSYEQYFGPGTRLTVT.

The chain links TRBV29-1 to TRBJ1-2, with 8 nucleotides matching TRBD1. Germline lookup yields CDR1 SQVTM and CDR2 ANQGSEA. The V segment lost 4 bases and the J segment 4 bases; nucleotides outside the gene matches: 2. The CDR3 runs 12 residues. This chain's CDR3 is CSVAGGGYGYTF. CDR3 bases: TGCAGCGTTGCAGGGGGCGGCTATGGCTACACCTTC.

The V and J genes are TRBV20-1 and TRBJ2-5, with 7 bases matching TRBD2. Germline V gene sequence: CDR1 DFQATT, CDR2 SNEGSKA (reference sequence). V lost 0 bases to trimming and J lost 5 bases; unmatched junction nucleotides: 3. The CDR3 extends over 13 amino acids. CDR3 loop: CSARDREAETQYF. The CDR3 DNA follows: TGCAGTGCTAGAGACCGGGAGGCGGAGACCCAGTACTTC.

The CDR3 DNA reads as TGCAGCGCCGGTTTCGGGAGCCCCTACAATGAGCAGTTCTTC. Translating gives CSAGFGSPYNEQFF. The rearrangement joins TRBV29-1 to TRBJ2-1, with D perhaps TRBD2 (6 bases). Between the trimmed V and J ends, which lost 7 bases and 2 bases, there was a span of 15 bases. Germline V gene sequence: CDR1 SQVTM, CDR2 ANQGSEA. This CDR3 is built from 14 residues.

This clonotype was counted a few times. This chain connects TRBV7-6 to TRBJ1-4; tentatively, D is TRBD1 (5 bases). CDR1 is SGHVS, CDR2 FNYEAQ, per germline. The V end lost 0 bases, the J end lost 8 bases, and 7 bases lay between the germline ends. The CDR3 contains 13 residues. CDR3 coding DNA: TGTGCCAGCAGCTTAGCAGGGGCAGAAAAACTGTTTTTT. Translating gives CASSLAGAEKLFF.

The V call is TRBV20-1, the J call TRBJ2-7; D perhaps matches TRBD1 (5 bases). V gave up 6 bases and J gave up 0 bases, with 15 bases separating them. Germline CDR1 is DFQATT and CDR2 is SNEGSKA (reference sequence). CDR3 size: 14 residues. The CDR3 is CSANLHQGSYEQYF. The DNA of the CDR3 is TGCAGTGCCAACCTCCACCAGGGCTCCTACGAGCAGTACTTC.

The chain has TRBV28 and TRBJ2-1; 11 bases align to TRBD2. The V segment lost 7 bases and the J segment 0 bases; nucleotides outside the gene matches: 5. The CDR3 totals 16 residues. Germline V gene data show CDR1 as MDHEN and CDR2 as SYDVKM. The CDR3 DNA reads TGTGCCAGCATGACTAGCGGGGCGAGCTCCTACAATGAGCAGTTCTTC. It encodes CASMTSGASSYNEQFF.

This clonotype came up a few times. The J gene is TRBJ2-1, the V gene TRBV20-1; 11 nucleotides line up with TRBD2. This CDR3 contains 15 residues. Germline CDR1 and CDR2: DFQATT and SNEGSKA (reference sequence). V trimming: 6 bases; J trimming: 3 bases; junction bases outside the gene matches: 7. The CDR3 loop is CSAGDSGRGYNEQFF. DNA of the CDR3: TGCAGTGCCGGCGATAGCGGGAGGGGCTACAATGAGCAGTTCTTC.

The chain combines TRBV20-1 with TRBJ2-5, with D uncertain. Trimming removed 6 bases from V and 2 bases from J, with 16 bases in between. Per germline, CDR1 DFQATT and CDR2 SNEGSKA (reference sequence). This CDR3 has 14 residues. In DNA, the CDR3 is TGCAGTGCCACCACCCCATCCGGGCAAGAGACCCAGTACTTC. Its translation is CSATTPSGQETQYF.

This chain uses TRBV12-3 or TRBV12-4 with TRBJ2-7; tentatively, D is TRBD1 (5 bases). Trimming pared 3 bases from V and 4 bases from J, leaving 10 bases between. The CDR3 contains 13 residues. The CDR3 region is CASSFQGLYEQYF. Written as DNA, the CDR3 is TGTGCCAGCAGTTTTCAGGGTCTTTACGAGCAGTACTTC.